This T cell receptor beta chain was observed in a study of CD8+CD57+ T cells in acquired aplastic anemia. Patients chosen for sequencing had shown CD8+CD57+ cell expansion by flow cytometry. The germline V gene encodes CDR1 LGHDT and CDR2 YNNKEL (reference sequence). This CDR3 region has 13 residues. V gave up 5 bases and J gave up 5 bases, with 12 bases separating them. Genomic DNA provided the template from which TCR beta VDJ and CDR3 profiles were obtained. TCRdb reanalysed the reads using MiXCR and keeps one entry per CDR3 protein. The sample contains 130,000 or so distinct CDR3 sequences, approximately 41% of which appear only once.

The rearrangement uses TRBV3-1 and TRBJ2-5; D is possibly TRBD1 or TRBD2 (6 bases each). The sequenced material came from sorted CD4+, CD8+, or CD8+CD57+ T cells (not recorded which) from PBMCs. The TCR originated in a human donor with aplastic anemia. CDR3 nucleotide sequence: TGTGCCAGCAGCGAAGGGGGGAGGGAGACCCAGTACTTC. Amino acid sequence: CASSEGGRETQYF.